This T cell receptor (beta chain) was profiled in a study of circulating and synovial CD4+ cells in juvenile arthritis (TCRdb year 2014). With respect to the entire study: Within each patient, the TCRbeta CDR3 repertoires of synovial CD4 T cells, bulk blood CD4 T cells and circulating HLA-DR+ CD4 T cells were compared. The goal of the repertoire sequencing was to confirm that synovial clonotypes were enriched in a circulating synovial-like CD4 T cell subset. Findings and caveats that apply to the study as a whole: Circulating pathogenic-like lymphocytes were found to cluster with synovial T cells, and a substantially higher fraction of CDR3 sequences was shared with synovium by circulating pathogenic-like lymphocytes than by bulk blood. Since overlap with synovium went up as sequencing depth increased, the measured fractions of shared clonotypes likely underestimated the full repertoire overlap. Because T cell genome counts in CPL samples and bulk blood CD4 samples differed by at least an order of magnitude, sample-size effects were addressed. The difference between circulating pathogenic-like lymphocytes and bulk blood T cells was not detected by traditional Vbeta family usage analysis. Synovial and circulating pathogenic-like lymphocyte repertoires were less diverse than bulk blood CD4 repertoires, with some CPL samples as oligoclonal as synovium.

Receptor amplification or capture employed the immunoSEQ multiplex PCR assay. An external provider performed TCRbeta CDR3 sequencing as a commercial service. Per the source publication's procedure: The analyses used productive nucleotide sequences together with amino acid sequences obtained by in silico translation. Diversity was quantified by Renyi entropy over a range of alpha values, with sample size equalised by taking the median of 200 repeated subsamples. For clustering, the distance between each pair of repertoires was computed as one minus the Chao-modified Jaccard index, which corrected for under-sampling. Frequency-weighted overlap with synovial clonotypes was computed over 200 sample sizes, 200 draws without replacement each, and reported at the smaller sample's size. TCRdb provides this immuneACCESS table in a form limited to in-frame rearrangements. Some clones are lacking; in checked studies, under half of them reflect an unresolved V gene, and why the rest are absent is not known. That table is the source of V, J and clone size, and D and trimming were worked out from the DNA. The sample table lists roughly 32,000 clones, around 96% of them with a count of one. Roughly 0.7% of the sample goes to the ten largest clones.

About this clone itself: Its antigen is unknown. Base qualities were left out, and no much larger clone turns up one base away.

Donors of the sequenced samples were patients with active juvenile idiopathic arthritis. Sorting was carried out immediately after cells were thawed, and dead cells were excluded with Live/Dead Fixable Near-IR Stain. At the junction V is shortened by 5 bases and J by 2 bases, with 16 bases in between. The CDR3 runs 15 residues from the cysteine to the phenylalanine. Only the CDR3 DNA stays, 45 bases, in frame from base 1. CDR1 and CDR2 are read off the germline V gene as SGHTS and YDEGEE. The sequence derives from a human donor with juvenile idiopathic arthritis. Sequencing input: CD4+ T cells from blood. The rearranged chain carries TRBV5-8 and TRBJ2-5; tentative D gene TRBD2, with 6 bases matching. The nucleotide sequence reads as follows: TGTGCCAGCAGAAGTTGGAGGGGATCTCAAGAGACCCAGTACTTC. Protein translation: CASRSWRGSQETQYF.